These 9 T cell receptor beta chains share one sample of origin, sequenced in a study of control samples from healthy donors and cancer patients. The table came from immunoSEQ multiplex PCR; TCRdb's copy has only in-frame clones and leaves some out. The sample contains 40,000 to 55,000 clones, around 87% of which appear only once. Sequenced input: PBMCs. These receptors all stem from a woman aged 55-70 years with lung cancer.

This rearrangement joins TRBV7-2 to TRBJ1-4; no clear D. Germline values: CDR1 SGHTA, CDR2 FQGNSA. Trimming shortened V by 1 base and J by 8 bases, and 8 bases separated the two germline ends. CDR3 length: 13 amino acids. The CDR3 DNA is TGTGCCAGCAGCTTAGGAGGCACAGAAAAACTGTTTTTT. It codes for CASSLGGTEKLFF.

The chain employs TRBV9 and TRBJ1-6; TRBD1 might be the D (6 bases). The germline V and J ends were trimmed by 5 bases and 5 bases, with 14 bases remaining between them. CDR1 and CDR2 from the germline V gene are SGDLS and YYNGEE. The CDR3 is 15 amino acids. CDR3 bases: TGTGCCAGCAGAGCCCCGGACAGCGATAATTCACCCCTCCACTTT. The encoded protein is CASRAPDSDNSPLHF.

The J gene is TRBJ1-6, the V gene TRBV4-1; D unresolved. Trimming shortened V by 6 bases and J by 0 bases, and 9 bases separated the two germline ends. The CDR3 runs to 15 residues. CDR1 is MGHRA and CDR2 is YSYEKL in the germline V gene. The CDR3 loop reads CASSPPLSYNSPLHF. Here the CDR3 DNA reads TGCGCCAGCAGTCCTCCTCTCTCCTATAATTCACCCCTCCACTTT.

CDR3 sequence: CASSVAGASYNSPLHF. CDR3 in DNA: TGTGCCAGCAGCGTAGCCGGGGCTTCCTATAATTCACCCCTCCACTTT. The V call is TRBV9, the J call TRBJ1-6, with D maybe TRBD1 (5 bases). Trimming removed 0 bases from V and 1 base from J, with 8 bases in between. This CDR3 is built from 16 residues. CDR1 is SGDLS and CDR2 is YYNGEE in the germline V gene.

This rearrangement joins TRBV28 to TRBJ2-1, with TRBD2 identical over 15 bases. CDR1 MDHEN and CDR2 SYDVKM come from the germline V gene. Trimming took 1 base from V and 4 from J; bases not matched to a gene: 8. The CDR3 runs 19 residues. The CDR3 region has the DNA TGTGCCAGCAGTTTATACGGACTAGCGGGAGGGCCAGGGTACAATGAGCAGTTCTTC. Encoded protein: CASSLYGLAGGPGYNEQFF.

This clone turned up a few times. V gene TRBV19 combines with J gene TRBJ1-5; weak D call: TRBD1 (5 bases). V was pared by 1 base and J by 5 bases, with 9 bases between. The CDR3 length is 14 residues. CDR1 is LNHDA, CDR2 SQIVND, per germline (reference sequence). CDR3 nucleotides: TGTGCCAGTAGTATAGGCCAGGGTCATCAGCCCCAGCATTTT. Amino acid sequence: CASSIGQGHQPQHF. The complete variable domain, with remaining parts taken from reference TRBV19 and TRBJ1-5, reads DGGITQSPKYLFRKEGQNVTLSCEQNLNHDAMYWYRQDPGQGLRLIYYSQIVNDFQKGDIAEGYSVSREKKESFPLTVTSAQKNPTAFYLCASSIGQGHQPQHFGDGTRLSIL.

The chain employs TRBV27 and TRBJ2-1; D remains unclear. CDR1 and CDR2 from the germline V gene are MNHEY and SMNVEV (reference sequence). With 2 bases removed from V and 2 bases from J, the gap between germline ends came to 7 bases. This CDR3 is built from 14 residues. This chain's CDR3 is CASSLTVTYNEQFF. The CDR3 nucleotides are TGTGCCAGCAGTTTAACGGTTACCTACAATGAGCAGTTCTTC.

The chain links TRBV6-5 to TRBJ2-1, with D perhaps TRBD1 (6 bases). This CDR3 comprises 13 residues. V was shortened by 3 bases and J by 10 bases, with 13 bases between the two germline ends. Per germline, CDR1 MNHEY and CDR2 SVGAGI. For the CDR3, the DNA is TGTGCCAGCAGTTATAACACAGGGCGAGAGCAGTTCTTC. It yields the protein CASSYNTGREQFF.

The V gene is TRBV24-1, the J gene TRBJ2-3, with D possibly being TRBD2 (5 bases). Trimming took off 6 bases at V and 4 bases at J, with 16 bases between the two ends. The CDR3 length is 15 residues. Germline-derived CDR1 and CDR2 are KGHDR and SFDVKD. The CDR3 nucleotides read TGTGCCACCAGTCCGGCCGAGGGCAACGCAGATACGCAGTATTTT. Protein: CATSPAEGNADTQYF.